Shown below are 9 T cell receptor beta chains from a single sample sequenced in a study of CD8+ T cells in alopecia areata. Sequencing relied on a cDNA template that was reverse transcribed from extracted RNA. Clones were read by immunoSEQ multiplex PCR, and TCRdb kept only the in-frame ones, dropping some. The sample has approximately 170,000 clones, around 60% seen once. Treatment given: oral pan-JAK inhibitor, 5-10 mg twice daily. Sequencing was performed on CD4+ T cells sorted from blood, taken at week 24, from a patient treated with tofacitinib. All receptors come from a human donor with alopecia areata.

The rearrangement uses TRBV10-2 and TRBJ2-3; 12 nucleotides agree with TRBD2. Per germline, CDR1 WSHSY and CDR2 SAAADI. Germline trimming cut 9 bases from V and 4 bases from J; bases unmatched to any gene: 5. The CDR3 covers 14 residues. CDR3 loop: CASRLAGGPDTQYF. CDR3 nucleotides: TGCGCCAGTCGTCTAGCGGGGGGGCCAGATACGCAGTATTTT.

This clone has just a few counts. V and J are TRBV11-1 and TRBJ1-1; D remains unclear. The CDR3 contains 13 residues. Per germline, CDR1 SGHAT and CDR2 FQDESV (reference sequence). Trimming took 3 bases from V and 1 from J, leaving 6 bases between them. The CDR3 DNA is TGTGCCAGCAGCTTTGGCAGGAACACTGAAGCTTTCTTT. Residues: CASSFGRNTEAFF.

V gene TRBV30 combines with J gene TRBJ2-6; D uncertain. V lost 0 bases to trimming and J lost 0 bases, with 6 bases between them. Germline V gene lookup returns CDR1 GTSNPN and CDR2 SVGIG (reference sequence). The CDR3 contains 15 residues. CDR3 region: CAWSVKVSGANVLTF. CDR3 bases: TGTGCCTGGAGTGTCAAGGTCTCTGGGGCCAACGTCCTGACTTTC.

This clone was seen a single time. The chain recombines TRBV5-1 with TRBJ2-5; 7 positions match TRBD2. From germline, CDR1 is SGHRS and CDR2 YFSETQ. Trimming at V came to 4 bases and at J to 2 bases, leaving 8 bases not matched to a gene. This CDR3 spans 15 amino acids. CDR3 DNA sequence: TGCGCCAGCAGCCCCAGCGGGGCTCTACAAGAGACCCAGTACTTC. As protein: CASSPSGALQETQYF.

The chain has TRBV28 and TRBJ2-7; D gene unclear. The germline gives CDR1 MDHEN, CDR2 SYDVKM. Trimming shortened V by 1 base and J by 7 bases, and 8 bases separated the two germline ends. There are 12 residues in the CDR3. The CDR3 loop is CASSLSPDEQYF. For the CDR3, the DNA is TGTGCCAGCAGTTTATCCCCGGATGAGCAGTACTTC.

The chain uses TRBV2 and TRBJ2-2; D is tentatively TRBD1 or TRBD2 (6 bases each). Germline CDR1 is SNHLY and CDR2 is FYNNEI. This CDR3 has 16 residues. Trimming removed 6 bases from V and 4 bases from J, with 18 bases in between. CDR3 coding DNA: TGTGCCAGCAGGTCCAGGGGATGGGGGGCCACCGGGGAGCTGTTTTTT. This translates into CASRSRGWGATGELFF. The variable domain in full, completed from reference TRBV2 and TRBJ2-2, reads EPEVTQTPSHQVTQMGQEVILRCVPISNHLYFYWYRQILGQKVEFLVSFYNNEISEKSEIFDDQFSVERPDGSNFTLKIRSTKLEDSAMYFCASRSRGWGATGELFFGEGSRLTVL.

The gene calls are TRBV6-5 and TRBJ2-7; D is ambiguous. The CDR3 covers 13 residues. CDR1 MNHEY and CDR2 SVGAGI come from the germline V gene. Trimming stripped 8 bases from V and 3 bases from J, with 14 bases between. The CDR3 nucleotides read TGTGCCAGCGCAGTATCTCTCTACTACGAGCAGTACTTC. It encodes CASAVSLYYEQYF.

This chain links TRBV30 with TRBJ1-6; D is unclear. Trimming took 4 bases from V and 10 from J, leaving 14 bases between them. The germline V gene has CDR1 GTSNPN and CDR2 SVGIG (reference sequence). There are 13 residues in the CDR3. This CDR3 is CAWTERGFSPLHF. The DNA of the CDR3 is TGTGCCTGGACCGAACGAGGGTTCTCACCCCTCCACTTT.

This clone was seen more than once but under ten times. An end of the junction differs from the germline gene, which may be a read error. J is TRBJ2-1 and V is TRBV7-9; 8 bases fit TRBD1. The CDR3 covers 12 residues. Germline V CDR1 and CDR2: SEHNR, FQNEAQ (reference sequence). CDR3 loop: CASSLDLDRAIF. The CDR3, as DNA: TGTGCCAGCAGCTTAGACCTGGACAGGGCGATCTTC. Using reference TRBV7-9 and TRBJ2-1 for the parts outside the CDR3, the full variable domain is DTGVSQNPRHKITKRGQNVTFRCDPISEHNRLYWYRQTLGQGPEFLTYFQNEAQLEKSRLLSDRFSAERPKGSFSTLEIQRTEQGDSAMYLCASSLDLDRAIFGPGTRLTVL.